One and the same sample provided the 28 T cell receptor beta chains below, sequenced in a study of T cells in Graves' hyperthyroidism and ophthalmopathy. TCR beta CDR3 regions were amplified from RNA. Using the HTBI primer set, a first-round RT-PCR was run on the TCR CDR3. TCRdb used MiXCR to reprocess the multiplex PCR reads, holding one entry per CDR3 protein. In the table there are fewer than 650,000 distinct CDR3 sequences, 13% to 15% of which are singletons. Input material: blood. The receptors stem from a woman aged 18-29 years with Graves' ophthalmopathy.

The table lists this clonotype with many counts. This sequence joins TRBV27 and TRBJ1-2, with 8 bases aligning to TRBD1. Trimming removed 3 bases from V and 4 bases from J; junction bases left unmatched: 10. The CDR3 sequence is 16 residues long. The germline V gene encodes CDR1 MNHEY and CDR2 SMNVEV (reference sequence). CDR3 amino acids: CASSFLRTGTLYGYTF. In DNA, the CDR3 is TGTGCCAGCAGTTTCCTCCGGACAGGGACCCTCTATGGCTACACCTTC.

This clonotype has ten or more counts. The genes are TRBV3-1 and TRBJ2-3; 10 nucleotides agree with TRBD2. J was trimmed by 0 bases and V by 0 bases; bases with no gene match: 12. In germline, CDR1 is LGHDT, CDR2 YNNKEL (reference sequence). The CDR3 totals 20 residues. The CDR3, as DNA: TGTGCCAGCAGCCAAGAACTTTTGGTAGCGGGAGGCCCTAGCACAGATACGCAGTATTTT. Its translation is CASSQELLVAGGPSTDTQYF.

This clonotype was counted many times. The rearrangement uses TRBV12-3 or TRBV12-4 and TRBJ2-3, with D tentatively TRBD1 or TRBD2 (7 bases each). This CDR3 contains 14 residues. V was shortened by 5 bases and J by 6 bases, with 15 bases between the two germline ends. This CDR3 is CASSPRQGGDTQYF. CDR3 nucleotide sequence: TGTGCCAGCAGTCCCCGGCAGGGGGGGGATACGCAGTATTTT.

This chain connects TRBV5-1 to TRBJ2-7; the match to TRBD2 covers 7 bases. CDR1 is SGHRS, CDR2 YFSETQ, per germline. The length of the CDR3 is 15 residues. With V trimmed by 0 bases and J by 3 bases, 6 bases remained unmatched. CDR3 residues: CASSLERGLNYEQYF. In nucleotides, the CDR3 is TGCGCCAGCAGCTTGGAGCGGGGACTAAACTACGAGCAGTACTTC.

This clonotype was counted many times. The rearrangement joins TRBV29-1 to TRBJ2-1, with 11 bases fitting TRBD2. Germline V CDR1 and CDR2: SQVTM, ANQGSEA. The V segment lost 7 bases and the J segment 2 bases; nucleotides outside the gene matches: 16. CDR3 length equals 18 residues. The CDR3 here is CSALGGASGRFPYNEQFF. CDR3 coding DNA: TGCAGCGCGTTGGGGGGGGCTAGCGGGAGGTTCCCCTACAATGAGCAGTTCTTC.

This clonotype appeared many times. V is TRBV28 and J is TRBJ2-2, with D possibly matching TRBD1 (6 bases). In germline, CDR1 is MDHEN, CDR2 SYDVKM. This CDR3 spans 14 amino acids. The V end was cut by 7 bases, the J end by 4 bases, with 13 bases between. The CDR3 spells CASTPGHRTGELFF. CDR3 DNA: TGTGCCAGCACCCCGGGACACCGCACCGGGGAGCTGTTTTTT.

This clonotype was detected only a few times. The chain carries TRBV19 and TRBJ2-3; D might be TRBD2 (5 bases). V lost 1 base, J lost 1 base, and 15 bases lay in between. This CDR3 has 17 amino acids. Germline assignment: CDR1 LNHDA and CDR2 SQIVND (reference sequence). The CDR3 region has the DNA TGTGCCAGTAGTATAGCGTTACGGGGATGGGGCACAGATACGCAGTATTTT. It specifies CASSIALRGWGTDTQYF.

In regard to this clonotype: Germline is not matched at one junction end, which may reflect a read error. This chain connects TRBV6-4 to TRBJ2-1; TRBD2 is a possible D gene (6 bases). Germline V CDR1 and CDR2: MRHNA, SNTAGT. The CDR3 is 16 amino acids. The CDR3 here is CASSDSRTNSYNGQFF. Written as DNA, the CDR3 is TGTGCCAGCAGTGACTCAAGGACTAACTCCTACAATGGGCAGTTCTTC.

As concerns this clonotype: A much bigger clone sits one base away, suggesting this may be a read error. The gene calls are TRBV30 and TRBJ2-4; 7 bases are a match to TRBD2. This CDR3 spans 15 amino acids. The germline V gene has CDR1 GTSNPN and CDR2 SVGIG (reference sequence). With 2 bases clipped from V and 8 bases from J, the junction kept 12 bases outside the gene matches. As DNA, the CDR3 is TGTGCCTGGAGTTTGGGCGGGAGAAGGAGGGACATTCAGTACTTC. It is translated as CAWSLGGRRRDIQYF.

The genes are TRBV9 and TRBJ1-3, with 9 bases aligning to TRBD1. V dropped 2 bases and J dropped 4; count of bases not matched to a gene: 19. The CDR3 runs 20 residues. Per germline, CDR1 SGDLS and CDR2 YYNGEE. The CDR3 DNA reads TGTGCCAGCAGCGTTTTCGATCCGGGACAGGGAAGGTCGATGGGAAACACCATATATTTT. This encodes CASSVFDPGQGRSMGNTIYF.

This clonotype was counted many times. J is TRBJ2-7 and V is TRBV9; perhaps D is TRBD1 or TRBD2 (5 bases each). V lost 0 bases, J lost 4 bases, and 14 bases lay in between. Looked up from germline, CDR1 is SGDLS and CDR2 is YYNGEE. The CDR3 consists of 15 residues. In nucleotides, the CDR3 is TGTGCCAGCAGCGTAGACGGGACGGACTCATACGAGCAGTACTTC. Translating it yields CASSVDGTDSYEQYF.

In its sample, this clonotype was seen many times. This chain connects TRBV28 to TRBJ2-7; TRBD2 matches at 7 bases. The V and J ends lost 1 base and 0 bases, in that order; junction bases with no gene match: 3. CDR3 length equals 15 residues. Germline loops: CDR1 MDHEN, CDR2 SYDVKM. CDR3 loop: CASSLFSGPSYEQYF. In DNA, the CDR3 is TGTGCCAGCAGTTTATTTAGCGGGCCCTCCTACGAGCAGTACTTC.

The rearrangement links TRBV2 to TRBJ1-3; D gene unclear. Germline V gene data show CDR1 as SNHLY and CDR2 as FYNNEI. Trimming left V 5 bases short and J 0 bases short, with 8 bases between. This CDR3 spans 14 amino acids. CDR3 bases: TGTGCCAGCAGTATGGCTAGCTCTGGAAACACCATATATTTT. Encoded protein: CASSMASSGNTIYF.

This clonotype has a count of ten or more. V and J are TRBV6-1 and TRBJ2-5, with 8 bases identical to TRBD1. CDR1 is MNHNS and CDR2 is SASEGT in the germline V gene. After removal of 8 bases from V and 5 bases from J, the junction contained 10 bases not matched to a gene. The CDR3 length is 14 residues. The CDR3, as DNA: TGTGCCAGCCGATCCCAGGGGGCTGACGAGACCCAGTACTTC. Its translation is CASRSQGADETQYF.

The rearrangement links TRBV3-1 to TRBJ1-2; perhaps TRBD1 as D (6 bases). Germline CDR1 is LGHDT and CDR2 is YNNKEL (reference sequence). There are 15 residues in the CDR3. The ends were cut back, 3 bases at V and 5 bases at J, with 16 bases in the middle. DNA for the CDR3: TGTGCCAGCAGCCAGCTAGGGGGGCCGAATTATGGCTACACCTTC. It yields the protein CASSQLGGPNYGYTF.

This clonotype was counted ten times or more. The chain has TRBV6-1 and TRBJ1-5; D is unresolved. V was clipped by 8 bases and J by 2 bases, with 7 bases between them. Germline V gene sequence: CDR1 MNHNS, CDR2 SASEGT. This CDR3 is built from 12 residues. In nucleotides, the CDR3 is TGTGCCAGCCAGAAGGGCAATCAGCCCCAGCATTTT. Amino acids: CASQKGNQPQHF.

The V gene is TRBV15, the J gene TRBJ2-7, with 9 bases matching TRBD2. Trimming took 2 bases from V and 2 from J; bases not matched to a gene: 4. The germline gives CDR1 LNHNV, CDR2 YYDKDF (reference sequence). The CDR3 length is 15 residues. This CDR3 is CATSRILAGTYEQYF. For the CDR3, the DNA is TGTGCCACCAGCAGAATCCTAGCGGGAACCTACGAGCAGTACTTC.

This clonotype was detected ten times or more. The chain couples TRBV6-1 to TRBJ1-1; no firm D call. V dropped 5 bases and J dropped 5 bases, with 6 bases sitting between them. Germline CDR1 MNHNS, CDR2 SASEGT. The CDR3 is made up of 11 amino acids. The CDR3 bases are TGTGCCAGCAGTACTTTTACTGAAGCTTTCTTT. Its protein is CASSTFTEAFF.

This clonotype was counted at least ten times. V and J are TRBV11-2 and TRBJ1-6; 8 positions agree with TRBD1. Germline V lookup: CDR1 SGHAT, CDR2 FQNNGV. V shed 5 bases, J shed 7 bases, and the junction held 7 bases outside the gene matches. This CDR3 is 15 amino acids long. CDR3 amino acids: CASSRNPGGNSPLHF. CDR3 DNA: TGTGCCAGCAGCCGCAACCCAGGGGGCAATTCACCCCTCCACTTT.

The rearrangement links TRBV6-1 to TRBJ1-3; D gene unclear. Trimming took 7 bases from V and 5 from J, leaving 12 bases between them. Per the germline V gene, CDR1 is MNHNS and CDR2 is SASEGT. The CDR3 has 13 amino acids. Here the CDR3 reads CASTPTRRNTIYF. The CDR3 nucleotides are TGTGCCAGCACCCCGACACGGAGAAACACCATATATTTT.

The chain uses TRBV4-1 and TRBJ2-7, with D possibly TRBD2 on 6 matching bases. The CDR3 totals 12 residues. Germline assignment: CDR1 MGHRA and CDR2 YSYEKL. Trimming took 10 bases from V and 3 from J, leaving 13 bases between them. This chain's CDR3 is CATSEGLYEQYF. The CDR3 nucleotides read TGCGCCACTTCGGAGGGCCTCTACGAGCAGTACTTC.

This clonotype was counted many times. The DNA for the CDR3 is TGCGCCAGCAAGAGACAGGACGGAGCTGAAGCTTTCTTT. Its protein is CASKRQDGAEAFF. The genes are TRBV4-1 and TRBJ1-1; TRBD1 is a possible D gene (6 bases). CDR3 length equals 13 residues. V was cut by 7 bases and J by 6 bases, with 15 bases left in between. Germline loops: CDR1 MGHRA, CDR2 YSYEKL.

This clonotype appeared many times. The chain carries TRBV6-2 or TRBV6-3 and TRBJ2-3; 7 bases match TRBD1. V dropped 2 bases and J dropped 4; count of bases not matched to a gene: 6. The germline V gene encodes CDR1 MNHEY and CDR2 SVGEGT. The CDR3 loop spans 15 amino acids. The chain's CDR3 is CASSYTDRAPDTQYF. In nucleotides, the CDR3 is TGTGCCAGCAGTTACACCGACAGGGCCCCAGATACGCAGTATTTT.

Many counts were recorded for this clonotype. The rearrangement uses TRBV7-9 and TRBJ1-1; D not resolved. This CDR3 contains 12 residues. Germline V gene sequence: CDR1 SEHNR, CDR2 FQNEAQ (reference sequence). Trimming left V 2 bases short and J 8 bases short, with 9 bases between. CDR3 in amino acids: CASSLRGSEAFF. The CDR3 DNA sequence: TGTGCCAGCAGCTTAAGAGGGTCCGAAGCTTTCTTT.

This clonotype appeared a few times. The genes are TRBV20-1 and TRBJ2-3, with D hard to call. The V and J ends lost 5 bases and 0 bases respectively, with 9 bases between them. Germline CDR1 DFQATT, CDR2 SNEGSKA (reference sequence). CDR3 length equals 13 residues. The CDR3 spells CSASHTSTDTQYF. CDR3 DNA: TGCAGTGCTTCCCACACGAGCACAGATACGCAGTATTTT.

This clonotype has a count of ten or more. The genes are TRBV7-2 and TRBJ1-4, with TRBD1 identical over 9 bases. Germline CDR1 reads SGHTA; CDR2 reads FQGNSA. This CDR3 spans 16 amino acids. J lost 4 bases, V lost 4 bases, and 7 bases had no gene match. CDR3 DNA: TGTGCCAGCAGCTCCACGCGACAGGGGGTTAATGAAAAACTGTTTTTT. This encodes CASSSTRQGVNEKLFF.

The V call is TRBV7-9, the J call TRBJ2-1; D ambiguous. This CDR3 is 16 amino acids long. The germline gives CDR1 SEHNR, CDR2 FQNEAQ (reference sequence). V dropped 1 base and J dropped 2 bases, with 12 bases sitting between them. CDR3 coding DNA: TGTGCCAGCAGCTTAGGGGTAGTATCGGCCTACAATGAGCAGTTCTTC. Its translation: CASSLGVVSAYNEQFF.

Details on this clonotype: A much bigger clone sits one base away, suggesting this may be a read error. This chain connects TRBV3-1 to TRBJ2-1, with TRBD2 matching 14 bases. Germline CDR1 and CDR2: LGHDT and YNNKEL (reference sequence). The CDR3 covers 16 residues. V shed 4 bases, J shed 7 bases, and the junction held 6 bases outside the gene matches. In nucleotides, the CDR3 is TGTGCCAGCAGCCTTGGGACTAGCGGGGGTTGGAATGAGCAGTTCTTC. The encoded protein is CASSLGTSGGWNEQFF.